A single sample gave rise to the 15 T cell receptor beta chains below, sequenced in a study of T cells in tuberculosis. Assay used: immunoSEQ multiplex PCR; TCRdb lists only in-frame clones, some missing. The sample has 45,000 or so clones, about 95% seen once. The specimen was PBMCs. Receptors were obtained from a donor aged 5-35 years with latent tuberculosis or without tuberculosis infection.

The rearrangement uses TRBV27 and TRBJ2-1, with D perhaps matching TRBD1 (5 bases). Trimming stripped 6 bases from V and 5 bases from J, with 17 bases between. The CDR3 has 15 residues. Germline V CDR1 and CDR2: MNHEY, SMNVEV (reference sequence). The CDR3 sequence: CASSSIQVRHNEQFF. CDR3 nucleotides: TGTGCCAGCAGCTCCATACAGGTCCGACACAATGAGCAGTTCTTC.

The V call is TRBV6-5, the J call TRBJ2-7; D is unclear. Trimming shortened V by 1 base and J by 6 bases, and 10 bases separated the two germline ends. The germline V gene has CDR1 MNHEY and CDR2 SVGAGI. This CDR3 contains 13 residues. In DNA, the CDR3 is TGTGCCAGCAGTTACTTGACCGGGTCCGAGCAGTACTTC. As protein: CASSYLTGSEQYF.

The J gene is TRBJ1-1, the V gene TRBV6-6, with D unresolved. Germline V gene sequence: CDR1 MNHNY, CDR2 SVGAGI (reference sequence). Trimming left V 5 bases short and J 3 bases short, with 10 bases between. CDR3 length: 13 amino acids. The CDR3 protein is CASSQTRDTEAFF. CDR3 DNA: TGTGCCAGCAGTCAAACACGGGACACTGAAGCTTTCTTT.

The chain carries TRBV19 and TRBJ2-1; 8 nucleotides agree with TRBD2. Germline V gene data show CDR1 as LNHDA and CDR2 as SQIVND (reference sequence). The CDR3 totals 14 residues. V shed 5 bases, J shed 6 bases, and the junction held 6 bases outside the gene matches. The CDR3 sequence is CASSWGGGLNEQFF. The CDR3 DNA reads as TGTGCCAGTAGTTGGGGCGGGGGGCTCAATGAGCAGTTCTTC.

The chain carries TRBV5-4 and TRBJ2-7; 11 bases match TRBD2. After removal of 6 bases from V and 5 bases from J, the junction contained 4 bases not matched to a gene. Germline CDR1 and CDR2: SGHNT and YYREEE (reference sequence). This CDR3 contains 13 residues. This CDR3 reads CASTLAGGDEQYF. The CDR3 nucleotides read TGTGCCAGCACCCTAGCGGGAGGTGACGAGCAGTACTTC.

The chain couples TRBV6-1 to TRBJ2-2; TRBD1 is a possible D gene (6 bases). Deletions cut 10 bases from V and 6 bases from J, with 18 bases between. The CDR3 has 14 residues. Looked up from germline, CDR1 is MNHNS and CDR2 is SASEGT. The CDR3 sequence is CATLGGPMAGELFF. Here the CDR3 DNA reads TGTGCCACGCTAGGGGGTCCTATGGCCGGGGAGCTGTTTTTT.

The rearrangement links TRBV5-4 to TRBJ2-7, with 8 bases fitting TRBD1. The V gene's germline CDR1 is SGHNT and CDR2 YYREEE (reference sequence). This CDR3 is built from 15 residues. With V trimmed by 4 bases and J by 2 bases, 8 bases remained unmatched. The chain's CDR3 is CASSPGQGITYEQYF. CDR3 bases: TGTGCCAGCAGCCCCGGACAGGGAATAACCTACGAGCAGTACTTC.

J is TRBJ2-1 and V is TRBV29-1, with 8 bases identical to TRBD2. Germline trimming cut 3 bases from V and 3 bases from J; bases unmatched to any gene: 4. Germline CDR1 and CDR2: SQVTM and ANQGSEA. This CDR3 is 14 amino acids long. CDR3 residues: CSVELLADYNEQFF. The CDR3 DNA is TGCAGCGTTGAGTTACTAGCGGACTACAATGAGCAGTTCTTC.

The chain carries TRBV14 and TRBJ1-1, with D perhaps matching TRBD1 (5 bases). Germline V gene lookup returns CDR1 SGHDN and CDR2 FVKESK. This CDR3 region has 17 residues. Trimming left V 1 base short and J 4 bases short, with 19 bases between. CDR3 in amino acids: CASSQVRNIWGSTEAFF. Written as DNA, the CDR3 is TGTGCCAGCAGCCAAGTTAGGAATATTTGGGGCAGCACTGAAGCTTTCTTT.

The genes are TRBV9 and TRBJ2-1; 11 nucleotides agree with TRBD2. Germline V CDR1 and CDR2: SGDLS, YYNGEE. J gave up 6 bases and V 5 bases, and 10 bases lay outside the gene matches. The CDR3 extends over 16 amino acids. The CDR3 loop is CASSLVSGTSGNEQFF. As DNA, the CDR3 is TGTGCCAGCAGTCTTGTGTCCGGGACTAGCGGCAATGAGCAGTTCTTC.

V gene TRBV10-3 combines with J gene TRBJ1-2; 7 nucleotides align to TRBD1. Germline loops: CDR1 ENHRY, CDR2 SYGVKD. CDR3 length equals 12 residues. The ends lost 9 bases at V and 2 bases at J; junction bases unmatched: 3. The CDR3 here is CAITGQNYGYTF. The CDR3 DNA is TGTGCCATAACGGGACAGAACTATGGCTACACCTTC.

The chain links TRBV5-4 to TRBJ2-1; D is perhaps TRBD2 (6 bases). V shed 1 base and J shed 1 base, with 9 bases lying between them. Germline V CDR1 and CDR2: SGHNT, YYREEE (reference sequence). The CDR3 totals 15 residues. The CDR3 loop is CASSLSGRSYNEQFF. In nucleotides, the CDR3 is TGTGCCAGCAGCTTGTCAGGGAGGTCCTACAATGAGCAGTTCTTC. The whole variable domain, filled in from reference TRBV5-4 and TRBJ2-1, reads ETGVTQSPTHLIKTRGQQVTLRCSSQSGHNTVSWYQQALGQGPQFIFQYYREEENGRGNFPPRFSGLQFPNYSSELNVNALELDDSALYLCASSLSGRSYNEQFFGPGTRLTVL.

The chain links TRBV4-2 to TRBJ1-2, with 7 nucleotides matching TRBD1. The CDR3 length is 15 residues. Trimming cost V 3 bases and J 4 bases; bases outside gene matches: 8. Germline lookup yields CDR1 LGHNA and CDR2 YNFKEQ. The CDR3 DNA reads TGTGCCAGCAGCCAGCAAGGGGGCCTCACCTATGGCTACACCTTC. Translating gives CASSQQGGLTYGYTF.

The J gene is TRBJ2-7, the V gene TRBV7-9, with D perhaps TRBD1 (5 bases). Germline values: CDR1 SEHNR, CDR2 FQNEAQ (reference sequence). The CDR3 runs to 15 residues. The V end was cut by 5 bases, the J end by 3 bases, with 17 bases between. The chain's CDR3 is CASSDVGPAFYEQYF. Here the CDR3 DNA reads TGTGCCAGCAGCGATGTGGGGCCCGCCTTCTACGAGCAGTACTTC.

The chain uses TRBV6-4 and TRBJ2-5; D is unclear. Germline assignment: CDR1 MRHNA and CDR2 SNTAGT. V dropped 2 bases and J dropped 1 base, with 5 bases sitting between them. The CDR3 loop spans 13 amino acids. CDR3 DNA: TGTGCCAGCAGTGACGGCCCCCAAGAGACCCAGTACTTC. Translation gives CASSDGPQETQYF.